This T cell receptor (beta chain) was observed in a study of blood T cell repertoires in COVID-19. Looking at the study overall: PBMCs, B-cell-depleted T cells, or T cells were the source of the cDNA or gDNA that made up the material.

Trimming shortened V by 0 bases and J by 10 bases, and 7 bases separated the two germline ends. The CDR3 spans 11 residues. Germline V lookup: CDR1 GTSNPN, CDR2 SVGIG (reference sequence). A single count supports this clone. Everyone who took part was roughly 18 to 89 years old, and they came from 24 US areas. Membership in each cohort depended on participant-reported clinical history. Among Cohort 3 donors, those recovered had two negative PCRs, clearance, or symptom resolution. Assay: immunoSEQ multiplex PCR; the TCRdb copy retains only in-frame clones and omits some. Of under 300,000 clones in the sample, around 90% were seen once.

V gene TRBV30 combines with J gene TRBJ2-1; D is unclear. Material: PBMCs or T cells enriched from blood (not recorded which). The TCR sequence derives from a woman aged 25 to 39 who had recovered from COVID-19. The CDR3 region has the DNA TGTGCCTGGAGTGTCCTCAGGGAGCAGTTCTTC. It specifies CAWSVLREQFF. Combining the CDR3 with reference TRBV30 and TRBJ2-1 gives the whole variable domain SQTIHQWPATLVQPVGSPLSLECTVEGTSNPNLYWYRQAAGRGLQLLFYSVGIGQISSEVPQNLSASRPQDRQFILSSKKLLLSDSGFYLCAWSVLREQFFGPGTRLTVL.